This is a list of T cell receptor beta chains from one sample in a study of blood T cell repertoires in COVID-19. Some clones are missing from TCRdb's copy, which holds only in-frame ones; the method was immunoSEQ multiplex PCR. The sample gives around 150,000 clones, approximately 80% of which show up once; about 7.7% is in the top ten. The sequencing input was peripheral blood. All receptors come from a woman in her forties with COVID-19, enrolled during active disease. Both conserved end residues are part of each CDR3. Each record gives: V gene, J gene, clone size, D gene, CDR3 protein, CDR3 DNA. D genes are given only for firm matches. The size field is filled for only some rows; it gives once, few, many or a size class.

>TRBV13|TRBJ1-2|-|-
CASSLMGLTF
TGTGCCAGCAGCCTTATGGGGCTCACCTTC
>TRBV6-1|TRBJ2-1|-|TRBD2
CASSDLAGERDEQFF
TGTGCCAGCAGTGATCTAGCGGGGGAGAGAGATGAGCAGTTCTTC
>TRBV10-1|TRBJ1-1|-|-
CASSGGKTGNTEAFF
TGCGCCAGCAGTGGGGGGAAGACAGGGAACACTGAAGCTTTCTTT
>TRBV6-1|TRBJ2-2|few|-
CASSELAGSGANTGELFF
TGTGCCAGCAGTGAATTGGCGGGGAGCGGAGCTAACACCGGGGAGCTGTTTTTT
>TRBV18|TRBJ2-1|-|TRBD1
CASSSQGAKNNEQFF
TGTGCCAGCTCTTCACAGGGGGCAAAGAACAATGAGCAGTTCTTC
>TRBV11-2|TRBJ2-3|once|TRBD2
CASSELASTDTQYF
TGTGCCAGCAGCGAACTAGCGAGCACAGATACGCAGTATTTT
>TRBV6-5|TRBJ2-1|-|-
CASIRKARGTNEQFF
TGTGCCAGCATCAGGAAGGCCAGGGGAACCAATGAGCAGTTCTTC
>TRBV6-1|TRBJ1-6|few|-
CASSESPRGNSPLHF
TGTGCCAGCAGTGAAAGCCCCAGGGGCAATTCACCCCTCCACTTT
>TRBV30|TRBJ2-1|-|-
CAWNKGRSYNEQFF
TGTGCCTGGAATAAGGGGCGGTCCTACAATGAGCAGTTCTTC
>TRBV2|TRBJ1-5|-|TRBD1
CASSEGTGGQPQHF
TGTGCCAGCAGTGAGGGGACAGGCGGTCAGCCCCAGCATTTT
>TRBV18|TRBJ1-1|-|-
CASSHDRYTEAFF
TGTGCCAGCTCTCATGACAGATACACTGAAGCTTTCTTT
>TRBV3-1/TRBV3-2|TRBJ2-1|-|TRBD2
CASSQETSGGYNEQFF
TGTGCCAGCAGCCAAGAAACTAGCGGGGGATACAATGAGCAGTTCTTC
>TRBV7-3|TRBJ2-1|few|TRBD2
CASSPGGTNLYNEQFF
TGTGCCAGCAGTCCCGGGGGGACTAACCTTTACAATGAGCAGTTCTTC
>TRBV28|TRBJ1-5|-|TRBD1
CASSDPGTGVQPQHF
TGTGCCAGCAGTGATCCCGGGACAGGGGTTCAGCCCCAGCATTTT
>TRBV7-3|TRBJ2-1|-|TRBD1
CASSLRPTGGYNEQFF
TGTGCCAGCAGCTTACGGCCGACAGGGGGCTACAATGAGCAGTTCTTC
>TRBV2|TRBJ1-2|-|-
CASRAVVTETNYGYTF
TGTGCCAGCAGAGCGGTGGTTACAGAAACTAACTATGGCTACACCTTC
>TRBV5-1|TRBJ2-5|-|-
CASSPDTHETQYF
TGCGCCAGCAGCCCGGACACCCACGAGACCCAGTACTTC
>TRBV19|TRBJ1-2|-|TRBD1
CASSRQGMDGYTF
TGTGCCAGTAGTCGACAGGGGATGGATGGCTACACCTTC
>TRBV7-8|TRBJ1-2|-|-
CASSLGEGRETF
TGTGCCAGCAGCTTAGGCGAGGGGAGGGAGACCTTC
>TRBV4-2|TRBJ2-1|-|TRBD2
CASSHEGLAGGQFF
TGTGCCAGCAGCCACGAGGGACTAGCGGGGGGGCAGTTCTTC
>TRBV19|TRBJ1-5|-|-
CASKPGGPYSNQPQHF
TGTGCCAGTAAACCGGGGGGACCTTATAGCAATCAGCCCCAGCATTTT
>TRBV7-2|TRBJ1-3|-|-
CASSPGAGGGNTIYF
TGTGCCAGCAGCCCCGGGGCGGGGGGCGGAAACACCATATATTTT